This T cell receptor beta chain was identified during a study of human T cells and chemical hapten exposure. Across the study: It was small differences in pooled library volume that mainly caused per-sample TCR yields to vary. Findings of the study overall: Counts of TCRs above 1 in 1000 frequency stayed unchanged with DPC sensitization.

On this clonotype: What it binds is not known.

Specified time point: healthy volunteer bleed at 2 weeks. Blood, whole and unfractionated, served as the source for total RNA extraction. Germline V gives CDR1 SGHDT, CDR2 YYEEEE. V lost 0 bases and J lost 7, with 7 bases in between. The CDR3 length is 12 residues. It was the library that attached unique molecular identifiers to individual cDNA molecules. As processed by the authors: With a range of about 23,224 to 750,000, the median per sample was around 96,000 TCRs. In TCRdb, the RACE reads were re-called with MiXCR into one record per CDR3 protein. The V and J calls follow TCRdb's processing rather than the paper's. This repertoire shows tens of thousands of distinct CDR3 sequences, 4.3% found once; its top ten account for approximately 1.7%.

The sample consisted of whole blood. The origin of this receptor is a female donor in good health. Some clones in this sample may be carry-over from other donors' samples. The J gene is TRBJ1-1, the V gene TRBV5-6; no clear D gene. CDR3 sequence: CASSLAGGEAFF. The CDR3, as DNA: TGTGCCAGCAGCTTGGCCGGCGGTGAAGCTTTCTTT. Drawing the rest from reference TRBV5-6 and TRBJ1-1, the complete variable domain is DAGVTQSPTHLIKTRGQQVTLRCSPKSGHDTVSWYQQALGQGPQFIFQYYEEEERQRGNFPDRFSGHQFPNYSSELNVNALLLGDSALYLCASSLAGGEAFFGQGTRLTVV.